The rows below give T cell receptor beta chains drawn from one sample of a study of T cell responses to AZD1222 COVID-19 vaccine. This table comes from immunoSEQ multiplex PCR, and its TCRdb copy is limited to in-frame clones, with some not included. This table holds approximately 110,000 clones, about 87% found once. Sequences were derived from peripheral blood, sampled on day 0 of AZD1222 vaccination. These receptors were obtained from an adult in good health. CDR3s include the opening cysteine and the closing phenylalanine or tryptophan. Each record gives: V gene, D gene, clone size, J gene, CDR3 DNA, CDR3 protein. The D gene is left open where the match is weak. Where a row states a size, it is once, few, many or the class of an expanded clone; other rows omit it.

v_gene: TRBV2; d_gene: .; abundance: .; j_gene: TRBJ1-1; CDR3nt: TGTGCCAGCATGCTGAATTGGAGCACTGAAGCTTTCTTT; CDR3aa: CASMLNWSTEAFF
v_gene: TRBV6-1; d_gene: .; abundance: .; j_gene: TRBJ1-5; CDR3nt: TGTGCCAGCAGGGAAGGAGGGCTGGGCAATCAGCCCCAGCATTTT; CDR3aa: CASREGGLGNQPQHF
v_gene: TRBV28; d_gene: TRBD1; abundance: .; j_gene: TRBJ1-5; CDR3nt: TGTGCCAGCGGGGGAACAGGGGCCCTTGGCAATCAGCCCCAGCATTTT; CDR3aa: CASGGTGALGNQPQHF
v_gene: TRBV29-1; d_gene: TRBD1; abundance: .; j_gene: TRBJ2-7; CDR3nt: TGCAGCGCTACCAGAGACAGGGCGTACGAGCAGTACTTC; CDR3aa: CSATRDRAYEQYF
v_gene: TRBV2; d_gene: .; abundance: .; j_gene: TRBJ2-3; CDR3nt: TGTGCCAGCAGACGGACGGATAGCACAGATACGCAGTATTTT; CDR3aa: CASRRTDSTDTQYF
v_gene: TRBV13; d_gene: .; abundance: .; j_gene: TRBJ2-7; CDR3nt: TGTGCCAGCAGCCCCCGGGACAAAGTGTCTTCCGAGCAGTACTTC; CDR3aa: CASSPRDKVSSEQYF
v_gene: TRBV28; d_gene: TRBD1; abundance: .; j_gene: TRBJ2-7; CDR3nt: TGTGCCAGCAGAAGCGGACAGGGGATCGACGAGCAGTACTTC; CDR3aa: CASRSGQGIDEQYF
v_gene: TRBV18; d_gene: TRBD1; abundance: .; j_gene: TRBJ1-4; CDR3nt: TGTGCCAGCTCACCGCACAGGGGGCCTAATGAAAAACTGTTTTTT; CDR3aa: CASSPHRGPNEKLFF
v_gene: TRBV5-1; d_gene: .; abundance: .; j_gene: TRBJ1-1; CDR3nt: TGCGCCAGCAGCTTCCCAGGGGCAAGGAACGCTGAAGCTTTCTTT; CDR3aa: CASSFPGARNAEAFF
v_gene: TRBV7-9; d_gene: .; abundance: .; j_gene: TRBJ1-4; CDR3nt: TGTGCCAGCAGCTTAATAGGGATCAATGAAAAACTGTTTTTT; CDR3aa: CASSLIGINEKLFF
v_gene: TRBV6-2/TRBV6-3; d_gene: TRBD2; abundance: .; j_gene: TRBJ2-7; CDR3nt: TGTGCCAGCAGTGGGGGGGACTGGGTATCCTACGAGCAGTACTTC; CDR3aa: CASSGGDWVSYEQYF
v_gene: TRBV5-1; d_gene: .; abundance: .; j_gene: TRBJ2-7; CDR3nt: TGCGCCAGCAGACCCTACGGACCAGCGGCAAGCTCCTACGAGCAGTACTTC; CDR3aa: CASRPYGPAASSYEQYF
v_gene: TRBV10-3; d_gene: .; abundance: once; j_gene: TRBJ2-7; CDR3nt: TGTGCCATCAGTGACACTACGAGTGCCTACGAGCAGTACTTC; CDR3aa: CAISDTTSAYEQYF
v_gene: TRBV27; d_gene: TRBD1; abundance: .; j_gene: TRBJ1-3; CDR3nt: TGTGCCAGCCGAGGGACAGGGAGAAGCTCTGGAAACACCATATATTTT; CDR3aa: CASRGTGRSSGNTIYF
v_gene: TRBV11-3; d_gene: .; abundance: once; j_gene: TRBJ2-6; CDR3nt: TGTGCCAGCAGCTTAGATCTCGCCTCTGGGGCCAACGTCCTGACTTTC; CDR3aa: CASSLDLASGANVLTF
v_gene: TRBV9; d_gene: .; abundance: .; j_gene: TRBJ1-5; CDR3nt: TGTGCCAGCAGCGTAGGGGGGCGGAACCCCCCCGATAGCAATCAGCCCCAGCATTTT; CDR3aa: CASSVGGRNPPDSNQPQHF
v_gene: TRBV18; d_gene: .; abundance: .; j_gene: TRBJ2-3; CDR3nt: TGTGCCAGCTCACCACCGGCTCCCGGGGCAGATACGCAGTATTTT; CDR3aa: CASSPPAPGADTQYF
v_gene: TRBV25-1; d_gene: .; abundance: .; j_gene: TRBJ1-4; CDR3nt: TGTGCCAGCAATGACCAGGCGGATAATGAAAAACTGTTTTTT; CDR3aa: CASNDQADNEKLFF
v_gene: TRBV7-8; d_gene: .; abundance: .; j_gene: TRBJ2-1; CDR3nt: TGTGCCAGCAGCCTCGGAACGGGCGCGTCCTACAATGAGCAGTTCTTC; CDR3aa: CASSLGTGASYNEQFF
v_gene: TRBV4-1; d_gene: TRBD2; abundance: .; j_gene: TRBJ2-7; CDR3nt: TGCGCCAGCAGCCTCGCCCCGGGACTAGCGGGAGACGAGCAGTACTTC; CDR3aa: CASSLAPGLAGDEQYF
v_gene: TRBV14; d_gene: .; abundance: .; j_gene: TRBJ1-4; CDR3nt: TGTGCCAGCAGCCAGGCCCGGGGAAATGAAAAACTGTTTTTT; CDR3aa: CASSQARGNEKLFF
v_gene: TRBV7-9; d_gene: TRBD1; abundance: once; j_gene: TRBJ1-1; CDR3nt: TGTGCCAGCAGCATATGGACAGGCAGCACTGAAGCTTTCTTT; CDR3aa: CASSIWTGSTEAFF
v_gene: TRBV4-1; d_gene: .; abundance: .; j_gene: TRBJ2-2; CDR3nt: TGCGCCAGCCACCCCCCGACCGGGGAGCTGTTTTTT; CDR3aa: CASHPPTGELFF
v_gene: TRBV11-2; d_gene: .; abundance: .; j_gene: TRBJ2-5; CDR3nt: TGTGCCAGCAGCTTAGGGGGCCGGGGGCAGGAGACCCAGTACTTC; CDR3aa: CASSLGGRGQETQYF
v_gene: TRBV5-4; d_gene: .; abundance: .; j_gene: TRBJ1-1; CDR3nt: TGTGCCAGCAGCCCCCCGTCCCCAGGAACTGAAGCTTTCTTT; CDR3aa: CASSPPSPGTEAFF
v_gene: TRBV11-2; d_gene: .; abundance: .; j_gene: TRBJ1-1; CDR3nt: TGTGCCAGCAGCCTTTCTGAAGCCAGGGTTGGAGCTTTCTTT; CDR3aa: CASSLSEARVGAFF
v_gene: TRBV28; d_gene: .; abundance: .; j_gene: TRBJ1-5; CDR3nt: TGTGCCAGCACCATGGGACTGAATCAGCCCCAGCATTTT; CDR3aa: CASTMGLNQPQHF
v_gene: TRBV7-9; d_gene: TRBD1; abundance: .; j_gene: TRBJ2-7; CDR3nt: TGTGCCAGCAGCTCTATCCCGCGGACAGGGGCGGCCTACGAGCAGTACTTC; CDR3aa: CASSSIPRTGAAYEQYF
v_gene: TRBV5-1; d_gene: TRBD2; abundance: .; j_gene: TRBJ2-1; CDR3nt: TGCGCCAGCAGCTCAGCGGGAGGGAGCTCCTACAATGAGCAGTTCTTC; CDR3aa: CASSSAGGSSYNEQFF
v_gene: TRBV10-2; d_gene: .; abundance: .; j_gene: TRBJ1-2; CDR3nt: TGCGCCAGCAGTGACGGGGGACCCTATGGCTACACCTTC; CDR3aa: CASSDGGPYGYTF
v_gene: TRBV6-5; d_gene: TRBD1; abundance: .; j_gene: TRBJ1-5; CDR3nt: TGTGCCAGCAGTCCCGGGACAGGAGTCAATCAGCCCCAGCATTTT; CDR3aa: CASSPGTGVNQPQHF
v_gene: TRBV4-1; d_gene: TRBD2; abundance: .; j_gene: TRBJ2-2; CDR3nt: TGCGCCAGCAGCCAACCGGGACTAGCGAACACCGGGGAGCTGTTTTTT; CDR3aa: CASSQPGLANTGELFF
v_gene: TRBV4-2; d_gene: TRBD2; abundance: .; j_gene: TRBJ2-1; CDR3nt: TGTGCCAGCAGCCGCGCACAGGGGCGGGGGGGAGACAATGAGCAGTTCTTC; CDR3aa: CASSRAQGRGGDNEQFF
v_gene: TRBV6-2/TRBV6-3; d_gene: .; abundance: .; j_gene: TRBJ1-2; CDR3nt: TGTGCCAGCAGTTACTCGACGGAAAATGGCTACACCTTC; CDR3aa: CASSYSTENGYTF
v_gene: TRBV7-9; d_gene: TRBD1; abundance: .; j_gene: TRBJ1-3; CDR3nt: TGTGCCAGCAGCCCCGTCGTCGGAGGGACAGGGCTGTCTGGAAACACCATATATTTT; CDR3aa: CASSPVVGGTGLSGNTIYF